This TCR beta chain comes out of a study of blood T cells in healthy people across ages. Trimming left V 0 bases short and J 3 bases short, with 5 bases between. The V gene's germline CDR1 is SGHTA and CDR2 FQGNSA. The CDR3 is 13 amino acids. A second roughly 6 to 12 cycle PCR used barcoded and J-beta primers. There were at least 2.5 million CDR3-containing paired-end reads obtained from each sample. TCRdb re-called the 5' RACE reads with MiXCR, one entry per CDR3 protein. The sample lists hundreds of thousands of distinct CDR3 sequences, under 65% seen once, with 30% to 45% in the top ten. A remark on this clonotype: The antigen remains unidentified.

Regarding the study as a whole: Strong correlation linked observed beta diversity and percent naive T cells. The fall in TCR beta diversity per million T cells was roughly linear with age. Because donor CMV status was unknown, expanded clonotype changes were possibly confounded.

J is TRBJ1-2 and V is TRBV7-2; D remains ambiguous. The receptor's source is a man in his sixties in good health. The sample taken for sequencing was blood. The CDR3 reads CASSLARDYGYTF. CDR3 DNA sequence: TGTGCCAGCAGCTTAGCGCGTGACTATGGCTACACCTTC.